The rows below give T cell receptor beta chains drawn from one sample of a study of OX40 agonist ivuxolimab in advanced cancers. Data came from immunoSEQ multiplex PCR; TCRdb stores just in-frame clones and leaves some out. The sample includes about 120,000 clones, 75% to 90% of them seen just once. Sequencing used CD4+ or CD8+ T cells sorted from blood, obtained in a trial of the OX40 agonist ivuxolimab. Receptors were obtained from an adult with an advanced solid tumor such as melanoma, head and neck, liver or kidney cancer. The CDR3 runs from the conserved cysteine through the conserved F or W. The size of a clone is reported for some rows only, either as once, few or many, or as a class for expanded clones.

V gene	J gene	clone size	CDR3 protein
TRBV6-5	TRBJ1-5	-	CASSRGTGGIQPQHF
TRBV5-4	TRBJ1-2	once	CASSLETSYGYTF
TRBV2	TRBJ2-7	-	CASSLTILEQYF
TRBV27	TRBJ1-3	once	CASSLPPTGDSGNTIYF
TRBV7-9	TRBJ2-7	-	CASSLGQGLGEQYF
TRBV7-2	TRBJ1-3	once	CASRSGGARSGNTIYF
TRBV30	TRBJ1-4	-	CAWKVKGQGNEKLFF
TRBV7-3	TRBJ1-5	-	CASSLNGGQPQHF
TRBV11-2	TRBJ1-5	-	CASSLGGADNQPQHF
TRBV7-2	TRBJ2-2	-	CASRLRGITGELFF
TRBV5-5	TRBJ2-5	-	CASSLQGLEQETQYF
TRBV9	TRBJ1-3	-	CASSVQDSGNTIYF
TRBV5-8	TRBJ2-3	-	CASSLGPVLPNTQYF
TRBV28	TRBJ1-2	-	CASSWQGTDGYTF
TRBV7-2	TRBJ1-2	-	CASSARTGGAGDYGYTF
TRBV4-2	TRBJ2-3	-	CASSLGQGAADTQYF
TRBV14	TRBJ2-5	-	CASSQVQVTQYF
TRBV2	TRBJ1-3	-	CASSEVGNTIYF
TRBV5-1	TRBJ1-4	-	CASSRQGSTNEKLFF
TRBV27	TRBJ1-2	-	CASSSAGTDSLSYGYTF
TRBV9	TRBJ1-4	-	CASSVGLQGLDEKLFF
TRBV4-2	TRBJ2-3	-	CASSQRGRGQADTQYF
TRBV7-2	TRBJ2-7	-	CASSRDRASYEQYF